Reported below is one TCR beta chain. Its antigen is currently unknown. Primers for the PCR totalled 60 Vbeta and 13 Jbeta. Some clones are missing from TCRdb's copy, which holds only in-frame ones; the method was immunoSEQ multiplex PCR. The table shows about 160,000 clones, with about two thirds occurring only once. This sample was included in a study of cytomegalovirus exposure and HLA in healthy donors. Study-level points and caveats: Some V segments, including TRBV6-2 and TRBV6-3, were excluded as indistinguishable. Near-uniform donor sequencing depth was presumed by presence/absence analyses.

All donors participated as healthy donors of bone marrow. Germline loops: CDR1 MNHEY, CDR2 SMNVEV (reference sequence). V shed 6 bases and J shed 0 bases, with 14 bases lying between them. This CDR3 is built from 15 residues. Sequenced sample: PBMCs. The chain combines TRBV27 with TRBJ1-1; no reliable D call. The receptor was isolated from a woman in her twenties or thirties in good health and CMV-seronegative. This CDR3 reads CASRVIFRVNTEAFF. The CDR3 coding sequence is TGTGCCAGCAGAGTCATATTCCGGGTGAACACTGAAGCTTTCTTT.